This record concerns one T cell receptor beta chain sequence. The data derive from a study of radiotherapy plus CTLA-4 blockade in lung cancer. Turning to the study itself: Objective responses emerged in about 20% of patients, and roughly 28% attained disease control.

The data were produced by immunoSEQ multiplex PCR, yet TCRdb's version contains in-frame clones alone and is incomplete. The data show roughly 66,000 clones, approximately 80% seen once. Germline CDR1 reads SGHRS; CDR2 reads YFSETQ. CDR3 length: 16 amino acids. With 6 bases clipped from V and 3 bases from J, the junction kept 9 bases outside the gene matches. The sequencing here drew on peripheral blood, taken from a patient treated with radiotherapy plus ipilimumab. The TCR originated in a human donor with non-small cell lung cancer who had a partial response to radiotherapy plus ipilimumab. The chain employs TRBV5-1 and TRBJ2-1; 10 bases are a match to TRBD2. The chain's CDR3 is CASNDPSGSGYNEQFF. CDR3 nucleotide sequence: TGCGCCAGCAACGACCCTAGCGGGAGTGGCTACAATGAGCAGTTCTTC.